This TCR beta chain was documented in a study of blood T cell repertoires in COVID-19. Overall study: Sources were T cells, B-cell-depleted T cells, or PBMCs; the material itself was cDNA or gDNA.

The CDR3 has 15 amino acids. Germline V gene sequence: CDR1 SGHAT, CDR2 FQNNGV. V was pared by 4 bases and J by 7 bases, with 11 bases of the junction left unmatched. In the original analysis: Amplification of reference gene primers was used by the study to estimate nucleated cell counts. Sequenced by immunoSEQ multiplex PCR; TCRdb stores in-frame clones only, minus some. The D gene and trimming were derived from the DNA, and the V and J assignments and clone size from that table. This sample has more than 110,000 clones; 82% occur once, and the top ten carry roughly 4%. A few counts support this clone.

The origin of this receptor is a woman aged 80 or older with acute or convalescent COVID-19. Sequencing used peripheral blood. This chain links TRBV11-2 with TRBJ2-7; 9 bases match TRBD2. CDR3 in DNA: TGTGCCAGCAGCTCACTAGGGACTAGCAGTGGGGAGCAGTACTTC. Amino acids: CASSSLGTSSGEQYF.